The rows below give T cell receptor beta chains drawn from one sample of a study of blood T cell repertoires in COVID-19. Only in-frame clones appear in the TCRdb table, and some are missing; sequencing was by immunoSEQ multiplex PCR. The sample has 350,000 to 400,000 clones; 87% are singletons. Input material: PBMCs or T cells enriched from blood (not recorded which). These receptors were obtained from a woman aged 25 to 39 who had recovered from COVID-19. Each CDR3 is given with its conserved first and last residue.

v_call: TRBV18
cdr3_length: 14
cdr3_aa: CASSPRQEGNTIYF

v_call: TRBV24-1
cdr3_length: 14
cdr3_aa: CASGGAGGNYGYTF

v_call: TRBV6-5
cdr3_length: 15
cdr3_aa: CASRTVTGFSYEQYF

v_call: TRBV5-6
cdr3_length: 12
cdr3_aa: CASSHQGGEQYF

v_call: TRBV3-1/TRBV3-2
cdr3_length: 11
cdr3_aa: CASSQQGLAFF

v_call: TRBV25-1
cdr3_length: 17
cdr3_aa: CATLPPTIPGVGEKLFF

v_call: TRBV5-4
cdr3_length: 15
cdr3_aa: CASSPARRANYGYTF

v_call: TRBV19
cdr3_length: 13
cdr3_aa: CASSISLNEKLFF

v_call: TRBV27
cdr3_length: 11
cdr3_aa: CASSWENEQFF

v_call: TRBV5-1
cdr3_length: 13
cdr3_aa: CASSQGHNYGYTF

v_call: TRBV2
cdr3_length: 16
cdr3_aa: CASRGPGGNVNEKLFF

v_call: TRBV7-9
cdr3_length: 16
cdr3_aa: CASSPRQGTENSPLHF

v_call: TRBV5-1
cdr3_length: 14
cdr3_aa: CASSPGREVNEQYF

v_call: TRBV2
cdr3_length: 16
cdr3_aa: CASSADAGSGANVLTF

v_call: TRBV30
cdr3_length: 15
cdr3_aa: CAWSSPTSGYNEQFF

v_call: TRBV7-9
cdr3_length: 15
cdr3_aa: CASSPEGRGGNEQFF

v_call: TRBV7-9
cdr3_length: 14
cdr3_aa: CASSSTGSSYEQYF